This T cell receptor (beta chain) was identified during a study of shared clonotypes between healthy human individuals. Per germline, CDR1 MNHEY and CDR2 SMNVEV (reference sequence). With 1 base removed from V and 1 base from J, the gap between germline ends came to 6 bases. The CDR3 has 14 amino acids. Generated by immunoSEQ multiplex PCR, the TCRdb table keeps only in-frame clones and is missing some. The table includes about 590,000 clones, less than 97% detected once. Naive-designated CD8 cells lacked CD45RO, were positively enriched for CCR7, and omitted terminally differentiated effector memory CD45RA+ cells.

The chain employs TRBV27 and TRBJ2-3; no clear D. Specimen: naive CD8+ T cells sorted from blood. The source is a woman in her 30s in good health. CDR3 nucleotides: TGTGCCAGCAGTTTATTTCCGGGCACAGATACGCAGTATTTT. Translation: CASSLFPGTDTQYF.